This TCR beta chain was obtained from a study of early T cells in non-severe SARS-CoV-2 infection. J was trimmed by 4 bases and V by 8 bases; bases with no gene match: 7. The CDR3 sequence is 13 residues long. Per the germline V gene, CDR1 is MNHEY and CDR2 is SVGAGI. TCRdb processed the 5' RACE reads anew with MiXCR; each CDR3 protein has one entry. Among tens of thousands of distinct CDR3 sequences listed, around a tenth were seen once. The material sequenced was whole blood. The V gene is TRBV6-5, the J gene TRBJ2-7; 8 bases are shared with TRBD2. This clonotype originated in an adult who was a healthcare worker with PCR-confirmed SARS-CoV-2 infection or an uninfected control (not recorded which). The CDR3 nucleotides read TGTGCCAGCCAGCCCGGGGGGGGGTACGAGCAGTACTTC. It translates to CASQPGGGYEQYF.